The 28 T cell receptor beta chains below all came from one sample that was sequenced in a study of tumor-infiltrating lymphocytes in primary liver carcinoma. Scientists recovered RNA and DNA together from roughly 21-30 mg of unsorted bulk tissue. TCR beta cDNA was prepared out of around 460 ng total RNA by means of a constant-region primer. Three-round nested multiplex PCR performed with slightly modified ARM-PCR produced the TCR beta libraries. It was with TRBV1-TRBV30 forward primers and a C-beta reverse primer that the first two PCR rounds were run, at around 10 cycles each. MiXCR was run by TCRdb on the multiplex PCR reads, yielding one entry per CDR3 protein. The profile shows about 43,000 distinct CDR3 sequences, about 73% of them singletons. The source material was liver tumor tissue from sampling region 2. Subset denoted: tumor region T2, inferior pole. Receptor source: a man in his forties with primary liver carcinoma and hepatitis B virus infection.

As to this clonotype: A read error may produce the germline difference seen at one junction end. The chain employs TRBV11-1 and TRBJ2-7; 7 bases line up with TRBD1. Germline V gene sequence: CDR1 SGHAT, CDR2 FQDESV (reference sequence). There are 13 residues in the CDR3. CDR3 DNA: TGTGCTAGCAGGGGGAAGCAATCCTACGAGCAGCACTTC. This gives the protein CASRGKQSYEQHF.

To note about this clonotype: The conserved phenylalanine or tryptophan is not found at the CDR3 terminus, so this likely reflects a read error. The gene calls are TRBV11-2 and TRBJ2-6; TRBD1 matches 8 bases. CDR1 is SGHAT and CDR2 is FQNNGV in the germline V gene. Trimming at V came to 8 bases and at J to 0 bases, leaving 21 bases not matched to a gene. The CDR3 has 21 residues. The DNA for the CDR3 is TGTGCCAGCTGCATGGGGGTAGACAGGGGCATTTCCCTCTCTGGGGCCAACGTCCTGACTTTG. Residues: CASCMGVDRGISLSGANVLTL.

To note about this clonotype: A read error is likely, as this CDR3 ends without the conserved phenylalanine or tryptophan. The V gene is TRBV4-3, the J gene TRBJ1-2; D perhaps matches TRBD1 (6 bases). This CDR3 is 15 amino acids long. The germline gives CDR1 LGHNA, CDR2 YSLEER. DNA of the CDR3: TGCGACAGCAGCCAAGATACGCGGGGGCCTCATGGCTACACCCTC. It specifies CDSSQDTRGPHGYTL.

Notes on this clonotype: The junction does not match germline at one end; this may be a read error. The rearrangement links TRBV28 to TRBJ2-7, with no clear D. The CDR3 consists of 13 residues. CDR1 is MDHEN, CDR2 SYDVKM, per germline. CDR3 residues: CAGSSSSNYKQYF. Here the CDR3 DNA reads TGTGCCGGCAGCTCGTCATCGAACTACAAGCAGTACTTC.

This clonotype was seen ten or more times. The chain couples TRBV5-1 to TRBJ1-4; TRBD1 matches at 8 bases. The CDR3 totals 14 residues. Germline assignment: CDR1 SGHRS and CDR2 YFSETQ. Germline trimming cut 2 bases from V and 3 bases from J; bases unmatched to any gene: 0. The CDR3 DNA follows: TGCGCCAGCAGCTTACAGGGGGCTAATGAAAAACTGTTTTTT. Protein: CASSLQGANEKLFF.

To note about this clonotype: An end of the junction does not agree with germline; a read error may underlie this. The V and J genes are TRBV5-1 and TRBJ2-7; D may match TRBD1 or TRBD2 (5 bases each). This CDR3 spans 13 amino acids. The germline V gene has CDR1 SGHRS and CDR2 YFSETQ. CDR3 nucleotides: TGCACCACCAGGGAACCTACTAGTTACGAGCAATACTTC. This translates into CTTREPTSYEQYF.

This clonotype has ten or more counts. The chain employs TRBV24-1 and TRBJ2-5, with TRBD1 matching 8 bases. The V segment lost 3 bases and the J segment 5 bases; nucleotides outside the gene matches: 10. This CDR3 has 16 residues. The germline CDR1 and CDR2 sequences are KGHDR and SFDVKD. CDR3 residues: CATSDPTGAGGETQYF. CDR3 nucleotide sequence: TGTGCCACCAGTGATCCGACAGGGGCTGGGGGGGAGACCCAGTACTTC.

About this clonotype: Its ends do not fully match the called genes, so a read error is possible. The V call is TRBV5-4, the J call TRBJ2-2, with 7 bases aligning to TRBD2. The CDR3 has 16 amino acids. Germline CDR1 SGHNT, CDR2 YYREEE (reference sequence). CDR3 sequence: CASNPTGLAGVGELFF. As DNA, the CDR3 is TGTGCCAGCAACCCAACGGGACTTGCGGGAGTCGGGGAGTTGTTTTTT.

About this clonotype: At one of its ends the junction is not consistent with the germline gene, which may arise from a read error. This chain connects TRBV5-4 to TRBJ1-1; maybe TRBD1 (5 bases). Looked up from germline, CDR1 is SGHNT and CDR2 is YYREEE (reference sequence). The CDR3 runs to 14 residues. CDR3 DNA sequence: TGTACCAGCAGATCCGGGGAGGGGACTATTGAAGCTCTCTTT. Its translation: CTSRSGEGTIEALF.

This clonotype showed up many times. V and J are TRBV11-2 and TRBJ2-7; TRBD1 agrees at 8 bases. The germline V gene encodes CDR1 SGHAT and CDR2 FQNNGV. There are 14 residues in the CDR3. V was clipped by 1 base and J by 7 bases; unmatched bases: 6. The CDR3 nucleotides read TGTGCCAGCAGCTTAGGCCCCGACAGGGGAGAGCAGTACTTC. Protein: CASSLGPDRGEQYF.

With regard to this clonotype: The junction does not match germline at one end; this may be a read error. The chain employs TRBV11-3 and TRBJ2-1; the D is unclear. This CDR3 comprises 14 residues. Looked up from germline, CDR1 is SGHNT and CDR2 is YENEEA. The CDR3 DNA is TGTGTCAGCAGCTTGGGCGTCTCGAACAACGAGCTGTTCTTC. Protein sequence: CVSSLGVSNNELFF.

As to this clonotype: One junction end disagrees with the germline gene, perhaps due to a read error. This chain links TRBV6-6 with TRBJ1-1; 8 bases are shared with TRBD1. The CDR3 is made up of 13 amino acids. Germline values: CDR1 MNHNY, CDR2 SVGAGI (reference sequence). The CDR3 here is CARSTGGTSEAFF. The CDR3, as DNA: TGTGCCAGAAGCACAGGGGGGACTAGTGAAGCCTTCTTT.

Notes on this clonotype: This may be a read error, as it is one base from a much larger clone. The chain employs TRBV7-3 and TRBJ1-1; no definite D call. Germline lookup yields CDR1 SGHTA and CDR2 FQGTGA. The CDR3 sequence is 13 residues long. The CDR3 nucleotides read TGTTCCAGCAGCTTAAACCCCGGGACTGAAGCTTTCTTT. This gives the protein CSSSLNPGTEAFF. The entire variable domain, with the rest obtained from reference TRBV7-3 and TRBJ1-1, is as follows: GAGVSQTPSNKVTEKGKYVELRCDPISGHTALYWYRQSLGQGPEFLIYFQGTGAADDSGLPNDRFFAVRPEGSVSTLKIQRTERGDSAVYLCSSSLNPGTEAFFGQGTRLTVV.

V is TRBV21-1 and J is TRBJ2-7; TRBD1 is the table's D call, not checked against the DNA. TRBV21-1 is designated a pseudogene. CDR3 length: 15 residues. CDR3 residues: CASNTGTERYYEQYF. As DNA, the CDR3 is TGTGCCAGCAACACCGGGACGGAGAGATACTACGAGCAGTACTTC.

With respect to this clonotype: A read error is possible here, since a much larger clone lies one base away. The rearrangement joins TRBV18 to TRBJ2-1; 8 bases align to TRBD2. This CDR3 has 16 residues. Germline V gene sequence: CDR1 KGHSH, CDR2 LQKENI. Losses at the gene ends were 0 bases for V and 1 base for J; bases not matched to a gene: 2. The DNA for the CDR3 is TGTGCCAGCTCACCACCTAGCGGGATTTCCTACAATGAGCAGTTCTTC. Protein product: CASSPPSGISYNEQFF.

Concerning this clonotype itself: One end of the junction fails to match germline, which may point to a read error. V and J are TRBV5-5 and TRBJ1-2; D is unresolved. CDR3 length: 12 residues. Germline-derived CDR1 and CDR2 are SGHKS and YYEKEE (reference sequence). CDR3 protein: CTSSLELWSYTF. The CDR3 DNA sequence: TGTACCAGCAGCTTGGAGCTCTGGAGCTACACCTTC.

CDR3 loop: CAWSPLDKGAFF. The DNA of the CDR3 is TGTGCCTGGAGTCCCCTGGACAAGGGGGCTTTCTTT. The chain is built from TRBV30 and TRBJ1-1; possible D gene TRBD1, 5 bases. The CDR3 is 12 residues long. CDR1 is GTSNPN, CDR2 SVGIG, per germline (reference sequence). Deletions cut 2 bases from V and 11 bases from J, with 15 bases between. The full variable domain, its missing parts supplied by reference TRBV30 and TRBJ1-1, is SQTIHQWPATLVQPVGSPLSLECTVEGTSNPNLYWYRQAAGRGLQLLFYSVGIGQISSEVPQNLSASRPQDRQFILSSKKLLLSDSGFYLCAWSPLDKGAFFGQGTRLTVV.

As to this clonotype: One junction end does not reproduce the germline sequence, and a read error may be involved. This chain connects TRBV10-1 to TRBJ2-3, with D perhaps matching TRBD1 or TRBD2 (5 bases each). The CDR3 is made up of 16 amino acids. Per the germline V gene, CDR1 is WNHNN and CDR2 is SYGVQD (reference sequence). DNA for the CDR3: TGCGCCAGCGGTGAGCGAGGACGGGGCTCCACAGATACGCGGTATTTT. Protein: CASGERGRGSTDTRYF.

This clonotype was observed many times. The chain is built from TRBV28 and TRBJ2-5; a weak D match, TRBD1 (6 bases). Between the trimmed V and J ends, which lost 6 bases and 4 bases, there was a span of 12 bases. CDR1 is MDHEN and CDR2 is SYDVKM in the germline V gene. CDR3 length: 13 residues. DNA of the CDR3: TGTGCCAGCAGAAAACAGGGTCCAGAGACCCAGTACTTC. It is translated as CASRKQGPETQYF.

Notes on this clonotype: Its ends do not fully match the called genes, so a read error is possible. CDR3 residues: CAGSHAGQSSYERYF. CDR3 DNA: TGTGCCGGCAGTCACGCAGGACAGAGCTCCTACGAGCGGTACTTC. The chain carries TRBV28 and TRBJ2-7, with D possibly being TRBD1 (6 bases). CDR1 is MDHEN and CDR2 is SYDVKM in the germline V gene. The CDR3 totals 15 residues.

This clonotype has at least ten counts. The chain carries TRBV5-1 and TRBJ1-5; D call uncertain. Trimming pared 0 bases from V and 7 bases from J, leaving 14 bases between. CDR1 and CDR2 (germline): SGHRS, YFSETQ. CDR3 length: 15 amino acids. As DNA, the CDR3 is TGCGCCAGCAGCTTGGTTCCGGGCGGGAACCAGCCCCAGCATTTT. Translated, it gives CASSLVPGGNQPQHF.

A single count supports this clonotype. This chain's CDR3 is CASTQGRYSYTF. The CDR3 bases are TGTGCCAGCACCCAAGGGCGGTATAGCTACACCTTC. The V and J genes are TRBV6-2 or TRBV6-3 and TRBJ1-2; the D is unclear. This CDR3 region has 12 residues. Trimming shortened V by 7 bases and J by 9 bases, and 15 bases separated the two germline ends. Per the germline V gene, CDR1 is MNHEY and CDR2 is SVGEGT.

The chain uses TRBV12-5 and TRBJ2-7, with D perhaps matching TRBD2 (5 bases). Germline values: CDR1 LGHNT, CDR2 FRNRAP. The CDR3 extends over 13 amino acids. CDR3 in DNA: TGTGCCTGTGAGGGAACTGGTTCCTACGAGCAGTACTTC. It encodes CACEGTGSYEQYF.

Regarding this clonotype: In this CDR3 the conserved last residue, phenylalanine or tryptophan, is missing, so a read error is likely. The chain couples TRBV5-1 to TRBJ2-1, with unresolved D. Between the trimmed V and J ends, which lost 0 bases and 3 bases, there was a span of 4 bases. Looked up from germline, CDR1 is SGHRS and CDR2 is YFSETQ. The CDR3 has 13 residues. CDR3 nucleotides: TGCGCCAGCAGCTTGGGTAACTACAATGAGCAGTTCATC. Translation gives CASSLGNYNEQFI.

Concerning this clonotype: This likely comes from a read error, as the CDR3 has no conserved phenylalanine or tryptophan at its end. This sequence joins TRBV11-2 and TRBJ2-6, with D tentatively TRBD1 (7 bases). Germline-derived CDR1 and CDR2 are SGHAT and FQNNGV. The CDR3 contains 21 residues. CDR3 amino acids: CVSSMGGDRVISLSGANILTS. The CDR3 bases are TGTGTCAGCAGCATGGGGGGAGACAGGGTCATTTCCCTCTCTGGGGCCAACATCCTGACTTCC.

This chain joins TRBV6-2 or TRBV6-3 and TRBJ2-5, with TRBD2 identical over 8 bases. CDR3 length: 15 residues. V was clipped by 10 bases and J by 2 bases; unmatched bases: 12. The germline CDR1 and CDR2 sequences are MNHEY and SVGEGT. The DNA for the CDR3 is TGTGCCAACTCCTTAGCGGGGCGCGAGCAAGAGACCCAGTACTTC. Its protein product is CANSLAGREQETQYF.

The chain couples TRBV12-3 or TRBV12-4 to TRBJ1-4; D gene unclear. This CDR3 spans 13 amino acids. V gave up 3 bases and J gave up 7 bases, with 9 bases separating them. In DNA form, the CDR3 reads TGTGCCAGCAGTTTGGCAGAGACTGAAAAACTGTTTTTT. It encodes CASSLAETEKLFF.

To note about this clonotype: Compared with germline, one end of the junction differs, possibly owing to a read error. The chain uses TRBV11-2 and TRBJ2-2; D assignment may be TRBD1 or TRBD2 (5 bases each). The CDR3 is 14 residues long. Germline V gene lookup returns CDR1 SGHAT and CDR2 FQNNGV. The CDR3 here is CASSTDPDIGELFF. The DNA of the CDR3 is TGTGCCAGCAGCACAGACCCGGACATCGGGGAGCTCTTTTTT.